Listed below are T cell receptor beta chains from one sample, sequenced in a study of T cell changes during pregnancy in multiple sclerosis. Method: immunoSEQ multiplex PCR; TCRdb's copy keeps in-frame clones and lacks some. The sample records roughly 50,000 clones, 80% to 95% being singletons. The sample in question was CD4+ T cells from peripheral blood mononuclear cells, obtained after pregnancy. Source of these receptors: a female donor with multiple sclerosis, enrolled in a pregnancy study. CDR3s include the opening cysteine and the closing phenylalanine or tryptophan. D genes are given only for firm matches. Expanded clones get a size class; other rows say once, few or many, or leave the size out.

V	J	D	size	DNA	CDR3
TRBV30	TRBJ2-2	NA	NA	TGTGCCTGGAGCGGACAGTCATCAACTTTCAGGACCGGGGAGCTGTTTTTT	CAWSGQSSTFRTGELFF
TRBV18	TRBJ2-2	TRBD2	NA	TGTGCCAGCTCACCTCGACTAGCGGGAGCGTCCACCGGGGAGCTGTTTTTT	CASSPRLAGASTGELFF
TRBV4-3	TRBJ2-6	NA	NA	TGCGCCAGCAGCCAAATACAGGGTTCCAACGTCCTGACTTTC	CASSQIQGSNVLTF
TRBV29-1	TRBJ1-1	NA	few	TGCAGCGTTCCGGACTGTAGCACTGAAGCTTTCTTT	CSVPDCSTEAFF
TRBV18	TRBJ2-5	TRBD2	NA	TGTGCCAGCTCGGATGGGACTAGCGGTCAGAAGACCCAGTACTTC	CASSDGTSGQKTQYF
TRBV5-1	TRBJ2-2	NA	NA	TGCGCCAGCGGTCGGTCAACGATTAACACCGGGGAGCTGTTTTTT	CASGRSTINTGELFF
TRBV30	TRBJ2-3	NA	NA	TGTGCCTGGAGTGTAGGGGCCAGACGGGGCACAGATACGCAGTATTTT	CAWSVGARRGTDTQYF
TRBV2	TRBJ2-3	NA	NA	TGTGCCAGCAGTGATGTAGCCGACGATACGCAGTATTTT	CASSDVADDTQYF
TRBV19	TRBJ1-5	TRBD1	NA	TGTGCCAGTAGTATGACAGGGGTGAGCAATCAGCCCCAGCATTTT	CASSMTGVSNQPQHF
TRBV5-4	TRBJ1-1	NA	NA	TGTGCTGCCGGCCGGGGTCTGAACACTGAAGCTTTCTTT	CAAGRGLNTEAFF
TRBV11-2	TRBJ2-7	NA	NA	TGTGCCAGCACCCGAAGTGGCCTCCAGGGCGAGCAGTACTTC	CASTRSGLQGEQYF
TRBV18	TRBJ2-7	NA	NA	TGTGCCAACTCACGCCCGGGGGGCGGCTACGAGCAGTACTTC	CANSRPGGGYEQYF
TRBV7-9	TRBJ1-2	NA	once	TGTGCCAGCAGCTTAATGCAGGGGTCGAACTATGGCTACACCTTC	CASSLMQGSNYGYTF